This entry lists 8 T cell receptor beta chains sequenced from one sample in a study of CD8 T cells in Susac syndrome. About 0.45 to 1 ug RNA was reverse transcribed with random hexamers. TCRdb itself ran the immunoSEQ multiplex PCR reads through MiXCR, one entry per CDR3 protein. The sample includes tens of thousands of distinct CDR3 sequences, just over 90% of them seen just once. Sequenced input: CD4+ T cells from PBMCs. The receptors originated from a human donor with Susac syndrome.

The rearrangement uses TRBV5-6 and TRBJ1-2; D not resolved. This CDR3 region has 13 residues. Trimming stripped 0 bases from V and 7 bases from J, with 10 bases between. Germline V gives CDR1 SGHDT, CDR2 YYEEEE. CDR3 residues: CASSLGRTAGYTF. Here the CDR3 DNA reads TGTGCCAGCAGCTTGGGGAGAACGGCTGGCTACACCTTC.

V gene TRBV11-2 combines with J gene TRBJ2-6, with a possible D match to TRBD2 (5 bases). Germline-derived CDR1 and CDR2 are SGHAT and FQNNGV. The V end was cut by 1 base, the J end by 0 bases, with 19 bases between. The CDR3 is 20 residues long. CDR3 nucleotide sequence: TGTGCCAGCAGCTTAGGGGTCTCCGGACTCGATCTCTCTGGGGCCAACGTCCTGACTTTC. It is translated as CASSLGVSGLDLSGANVLTF.

This chain links TRBV20-1 with TRBJ2-1; TRBD2 agrees at 14 bases. The V gene's germline CDR1 is DFQATT and CDR2 SNEGSKA (reference sequence). Trimming took 1 base from V and 3 from J; bases not matched to a gene: 5. The CDR3 is 17 residues long. CDR3 protein: CSARARGLAGDYNEQFF. As DNA, the CDR3 is TGCAGTGCTAGAGCCCGGGGACTAGCGGGGGACTACAATGAGCAGTTCTTC.

The chain links TRBV7-2 to TRBJ1-1; tentative D call: TRBD1 (5 bases). Germline values: CDR1 SGHTA, CDR2 FQGNSA. With 4 bases removed from V and 4 bases from J, the gap between germline ends came to 19 bases. The CDR3 spans 16 residues. In nucleotides, the CDR3 is TGTGCCAGCAGCTCTAGAGGGACCCTTCAGGTCACTGAAGCTTTCTTT. Translation: CASSSRGTLQVTEAFF. The whole variable domain, remainder taken from reference TRBV7-2 and TRBJ1-1, is GAGVSQSPSNKVTEKGKDVELRCDPISGHTALYWYRQSLGQGLEFLIYFQGNSAPDKSGLPSDRFSAERTGGSVSTLTIQRTQQEDSAVYLCASSSRGTLQVTEAFFGQGTRLTVV.

This clonotype was seen a single time. This chain uses TRBV7-9 with TRBJ2-6; no reliable D call. This CDR3 has 16 amino acids. Per the germline V gene, CDR1 is SEHNR and CDR2 is FQNEAQ (reference sequence). V lost 7 bases, J lost 4 bases, and 17 bases lay in between. The CDR3 region has the DNA TGTGCCAGCAAACCCGAGACGGCGGCAGGGGCCAACGTCCTGACTTTC. Its protein product is CASKPETAAGANVLTF.

The rearrangement uses TRBV6-2 or TRBV6-3 and TRBJ1-2; D remains ambiguous. V was shortened by 5 bases and J by 2 bases, with 15 bases between the two germline ends. This CDR3 is built from 15 residues. CDR1 is MNHEY, CDR2 SVGEGT, per germline. The CDR3 sequence: CASSTRPGRNYGYTF. The CDR3 nucleotides read TGTGCCAGCAGTACCCGGCCGGGCAGAAACTATGGCTACACCTTC.

The chain uses TRBV7-2 and TRBJ1-1, with D uncertain. The V gene lost 2 bases and the J gene lost 3 bases, with 10 bases spanning the gap. The CDR3 runs to 14 residues. Germline V lookup: CDR1 SGHTA, CDR2 FQGNSA. The CDR3: CASSLQRTYTEAFF. The CDR3 DNA reads as TGTGCCAGCAGCTTACAGCGGACGTACACTGAAGCTTTCTTT.

The rearrangement uses TRBV4-1 and TRBJ2-7; no definite D call. Germline V gene lookup returns CDR1 MGHRA and CDR2 YSYEKL. The CDR3 extends over 17 amino acids. Trimming stripped 1 base from V and 2 bases from J, with 18 bases between. CDR3 DNA: TGCGCCAGCAGCCAAGGGACCCACCTCAGTGGCGCCTACGAGCAGTACTTC. Translation: CASSQGTHLSGAYEQYF.